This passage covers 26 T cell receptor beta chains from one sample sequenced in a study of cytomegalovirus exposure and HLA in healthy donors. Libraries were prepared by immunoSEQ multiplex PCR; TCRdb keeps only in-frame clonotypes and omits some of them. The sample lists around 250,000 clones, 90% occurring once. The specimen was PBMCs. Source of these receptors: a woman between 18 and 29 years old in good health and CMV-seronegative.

The CDR3 loop reads CASSPTGGLSYEQYV. CDR3 DNA: TGTGCCAGCAGCCCAACAGGGGGCCTCTCCTACGAGCAGTACGTC. The chain has TRBV28 and TRBJ2-7, with 9 positions matching TRBD1. This CDR3 contains 15 residues. Germline assignment: CDR1 MDHEN and CDR2 SYDVKM. J lost 0 bases, V lost 6 bases, and 6 bases had no gene match.

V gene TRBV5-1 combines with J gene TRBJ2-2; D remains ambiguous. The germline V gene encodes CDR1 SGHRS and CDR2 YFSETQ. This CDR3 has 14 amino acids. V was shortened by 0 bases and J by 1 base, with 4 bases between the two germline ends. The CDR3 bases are TGCGCCAGCAGCTTGGCAGAGAACACCGGGGAGCTGTTTTTT. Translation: CASSLAENTGELFF.

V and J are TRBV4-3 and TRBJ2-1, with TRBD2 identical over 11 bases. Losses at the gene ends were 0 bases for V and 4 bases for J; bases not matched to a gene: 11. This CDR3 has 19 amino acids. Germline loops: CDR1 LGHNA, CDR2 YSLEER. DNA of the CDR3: TGCGCCAGCAGCCAAGATAGACTAGCGGGGTCGGCAGGGTACAATGAGCAGTTCTTC. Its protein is CASSQDRLAGSAGYNEQFF.

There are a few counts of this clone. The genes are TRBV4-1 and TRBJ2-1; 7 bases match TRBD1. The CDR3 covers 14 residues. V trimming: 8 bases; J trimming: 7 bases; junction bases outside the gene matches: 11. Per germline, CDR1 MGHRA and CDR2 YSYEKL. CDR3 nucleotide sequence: TGCGCCAGCGGATCACGCGACAGGGCAAATGAGCAGTTCTTC. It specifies CASGSRDRANEQFF.

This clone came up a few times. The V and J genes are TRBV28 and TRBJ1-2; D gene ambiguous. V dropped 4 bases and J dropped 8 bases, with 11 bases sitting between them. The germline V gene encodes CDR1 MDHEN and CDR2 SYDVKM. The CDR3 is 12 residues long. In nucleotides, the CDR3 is TGTGCCAGCAGTTACAGTGTGCAAGGCTACACCTTC. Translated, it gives CASSYSVQGYTF.

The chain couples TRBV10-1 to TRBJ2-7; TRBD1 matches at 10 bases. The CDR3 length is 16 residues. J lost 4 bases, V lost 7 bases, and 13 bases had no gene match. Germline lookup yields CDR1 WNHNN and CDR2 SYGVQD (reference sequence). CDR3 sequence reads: CASNPRETGGWYEQYV. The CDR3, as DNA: TGCGCCAGCAACCCACGAGAGACAGGGGGCTGGTACGAGCAGTACGTC.

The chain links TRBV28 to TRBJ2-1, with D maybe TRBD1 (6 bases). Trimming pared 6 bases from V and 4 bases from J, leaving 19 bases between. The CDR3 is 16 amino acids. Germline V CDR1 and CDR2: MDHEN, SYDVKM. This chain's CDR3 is CASRGAPRGRYNEQFF. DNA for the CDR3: TGTGCCAGCAGGGGGGCACCGAGGGGTCGGTACAATGAGCAGTTCTTC.

The CDR3 DNA sequence: TGCGCCAGCAGCTTGGGACTAGCGGGGGGCGCCACCGACGAGCAGTACTTC. The encoded protein is CASSLGLAGGATDEQYF. The chain joins TRBV5-1 to TRBJ2-7; 13 bases match TRBD2. Losses at the gene ends were 0 bases for V and 5 bases for J; bases not matched to a gene: 8. This CDR3 has 17 residues. CDR1 and CDR2 from the germline V gene are SGHRS and YFSETQ.

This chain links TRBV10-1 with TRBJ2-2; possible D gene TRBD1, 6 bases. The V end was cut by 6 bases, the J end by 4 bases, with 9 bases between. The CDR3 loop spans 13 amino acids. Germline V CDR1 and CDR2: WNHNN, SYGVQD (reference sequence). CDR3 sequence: CASRDSVTGELFF. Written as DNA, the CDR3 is TGCGCCAGCAGGGACAGTGTCACCGGGGAGCTGTTTTTT.

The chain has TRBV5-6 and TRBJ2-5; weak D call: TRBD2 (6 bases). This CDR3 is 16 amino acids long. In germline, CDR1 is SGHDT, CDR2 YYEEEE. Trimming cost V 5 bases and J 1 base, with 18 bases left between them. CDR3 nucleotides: TGTGCCAGCAGGACCCGGGATTGGGGAGGCCAAGAGACCCAGTACTTC. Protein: CASRTRDWGGQETQYF.

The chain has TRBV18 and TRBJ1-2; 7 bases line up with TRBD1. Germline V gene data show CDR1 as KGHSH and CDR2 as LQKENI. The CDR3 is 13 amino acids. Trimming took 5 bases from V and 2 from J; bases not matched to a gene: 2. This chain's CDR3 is CASSETGNYGYTF. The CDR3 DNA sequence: TGTGCCAGCTCAGAGACAGGGAACTATGGCTACACCTTC.

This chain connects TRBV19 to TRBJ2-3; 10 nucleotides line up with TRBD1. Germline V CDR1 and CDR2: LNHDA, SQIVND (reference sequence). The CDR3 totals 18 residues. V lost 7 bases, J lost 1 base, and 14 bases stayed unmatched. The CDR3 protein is CASIGRQGAGVGTDTQYF. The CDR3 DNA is TGTGCCAGTATAGGGAGACAGGGGGCGGGGGTTGGCACAGATACGCAGTATTTT.

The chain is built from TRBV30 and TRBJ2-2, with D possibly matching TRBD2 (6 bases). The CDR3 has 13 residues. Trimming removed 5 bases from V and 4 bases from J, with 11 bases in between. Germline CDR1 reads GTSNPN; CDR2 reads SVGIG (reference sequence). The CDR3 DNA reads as TGTGCCTGGGATGGAGGGGCCACCGGGGAGCTGTTTTTT. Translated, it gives CAWDGGATGELFF.

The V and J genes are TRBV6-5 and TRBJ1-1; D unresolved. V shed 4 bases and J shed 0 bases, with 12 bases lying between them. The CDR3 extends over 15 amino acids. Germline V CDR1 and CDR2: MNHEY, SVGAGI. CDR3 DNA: TGTGCCAGCAGTTCGCGGTTACGGGTGAACACTGAAGCTTTCTTT. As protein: CASSSRLRVNTEAFF.

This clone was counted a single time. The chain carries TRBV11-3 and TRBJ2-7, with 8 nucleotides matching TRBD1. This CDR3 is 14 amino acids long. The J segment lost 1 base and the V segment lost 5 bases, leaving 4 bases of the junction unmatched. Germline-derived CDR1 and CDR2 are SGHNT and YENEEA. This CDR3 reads CASSPDRASYEQYF. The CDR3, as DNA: TGTGCCAGCAGCCCGGACAGGGCTTCCTACGAGCAGTACTTC.

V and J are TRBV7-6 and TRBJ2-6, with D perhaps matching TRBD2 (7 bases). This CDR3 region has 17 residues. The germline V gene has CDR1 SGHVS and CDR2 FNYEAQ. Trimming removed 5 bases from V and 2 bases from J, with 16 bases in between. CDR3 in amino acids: CASSEPAGAPGANVLTF. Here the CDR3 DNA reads TGTGCCAGCAGCGAACCGGCGGGGGCCCCTGGGGCCAACGTCCTGACTTTC.

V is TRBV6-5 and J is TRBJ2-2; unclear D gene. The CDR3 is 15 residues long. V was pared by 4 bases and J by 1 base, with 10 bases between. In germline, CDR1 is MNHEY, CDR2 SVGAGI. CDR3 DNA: TGTGCCAGCAGTTCTATCTTAAAGAACACCGGGGAGCTGTTTTTT. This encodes CASSSILKNTGELFF.

CDR3 in amino acids: CASSEDGTVYEQYV. The CDR3 DNA reads as TGTGCCAGCAGTGAAGACGGGACAGTTTACGAGCAGTACGTC. The gene calls are TRBV6-1 and TRBJ2-7; TRBD1 matches 7 bases. CDR1 MNHNS and CDR2 SASEGT come from the germline V gene. After removal of 1 base from V and 4 bases from J, the junction contained 4 bases not matched to a gene. The CDR3 extends over 14 amino acids.

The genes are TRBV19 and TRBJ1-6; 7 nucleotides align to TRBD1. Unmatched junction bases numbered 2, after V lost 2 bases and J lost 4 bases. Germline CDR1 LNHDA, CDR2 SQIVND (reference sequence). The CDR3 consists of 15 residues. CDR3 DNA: TGTGCCAGTAGTATACAGGGGGGTTATAATTCACCCCTCCACTTT. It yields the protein CASSIQGGYNSPLHF.

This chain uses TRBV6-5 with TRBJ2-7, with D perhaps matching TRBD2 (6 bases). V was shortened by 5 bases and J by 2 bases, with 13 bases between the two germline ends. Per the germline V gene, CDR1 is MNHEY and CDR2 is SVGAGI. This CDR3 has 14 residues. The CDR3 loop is CASSQGDFAYEQYF. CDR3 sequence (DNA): TGTGCCAGCAGTCAAGGGGACTTTGCCTACGAGCAGTACTTC.

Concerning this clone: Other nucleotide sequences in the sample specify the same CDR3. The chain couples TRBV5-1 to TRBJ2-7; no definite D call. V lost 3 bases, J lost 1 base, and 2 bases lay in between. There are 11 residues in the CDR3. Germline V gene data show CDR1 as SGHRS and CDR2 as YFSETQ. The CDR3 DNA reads TGCGCCAGCAGCTCATCCTACGAGCAGTACTTC. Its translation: CASSSSYEQYF.

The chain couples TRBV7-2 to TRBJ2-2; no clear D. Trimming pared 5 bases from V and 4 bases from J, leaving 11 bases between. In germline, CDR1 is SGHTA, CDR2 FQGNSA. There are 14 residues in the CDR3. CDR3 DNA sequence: TGTGCCAGCAGCCCCCCGGTGAGCACCGGGGAGCTGTTTTTT. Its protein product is CASSPPVSTGELFF.

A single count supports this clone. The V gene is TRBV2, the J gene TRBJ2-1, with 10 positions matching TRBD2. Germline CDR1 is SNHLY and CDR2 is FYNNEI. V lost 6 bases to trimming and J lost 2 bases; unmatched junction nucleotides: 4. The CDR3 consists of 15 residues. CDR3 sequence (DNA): TGTGCCAGCAGCCCACTAGCGGGGACCTACAATGAGCAGTTCTTC. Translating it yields CASSPLAGTYNEQFF.

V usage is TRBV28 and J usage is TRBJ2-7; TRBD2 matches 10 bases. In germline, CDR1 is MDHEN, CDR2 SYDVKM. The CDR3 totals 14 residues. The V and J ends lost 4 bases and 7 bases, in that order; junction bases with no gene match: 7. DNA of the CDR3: TGTGCCAGCAGTTCCCAAGCGGGGGGGCATGAGCAGTACGTC. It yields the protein CASSSQAGGHEQYV.

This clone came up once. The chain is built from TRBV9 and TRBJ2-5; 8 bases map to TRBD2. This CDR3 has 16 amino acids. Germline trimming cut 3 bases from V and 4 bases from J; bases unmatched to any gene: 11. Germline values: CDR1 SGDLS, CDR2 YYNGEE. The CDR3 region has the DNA TGTGCCAGCAGCGCCTGGGACTCCGGGGGGGGAGAGACCCAGTACTTC. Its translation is CASSAWDSGGGETQYF.

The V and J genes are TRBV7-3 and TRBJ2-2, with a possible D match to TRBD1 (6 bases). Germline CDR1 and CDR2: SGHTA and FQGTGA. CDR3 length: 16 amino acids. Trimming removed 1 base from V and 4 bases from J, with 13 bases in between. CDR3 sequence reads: CASSLIPQGSTGELFF. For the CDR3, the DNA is TGTGCCAGCAGCTTAATTCCCCAGGGGAGCACCGGGGAGCTGTTTTTT. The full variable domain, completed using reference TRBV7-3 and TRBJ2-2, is GAGVSQTPSNKVTEKGKYVELRCDPISGHTALYWYRQSLGQGPEFLIYFQGTGAADDSGLPNDRFFAVRPEGSVSTLKIQRTERGDSAVYLCASSLIPQGSTGELFFGEGSRLTVL.